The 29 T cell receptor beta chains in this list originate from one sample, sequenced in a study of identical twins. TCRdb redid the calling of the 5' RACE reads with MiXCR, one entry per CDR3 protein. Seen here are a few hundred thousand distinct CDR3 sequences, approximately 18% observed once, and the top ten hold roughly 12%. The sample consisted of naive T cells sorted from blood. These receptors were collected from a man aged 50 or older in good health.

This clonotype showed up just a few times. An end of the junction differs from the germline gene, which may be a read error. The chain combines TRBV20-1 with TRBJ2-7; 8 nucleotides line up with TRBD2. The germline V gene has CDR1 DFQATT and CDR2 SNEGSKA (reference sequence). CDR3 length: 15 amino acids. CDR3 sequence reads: CSAPSGGGQNYQQYF. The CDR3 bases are TGCAGTGCGCCTTCCGGGGGGGGACAAAACTACCAGCAGTACTTC.

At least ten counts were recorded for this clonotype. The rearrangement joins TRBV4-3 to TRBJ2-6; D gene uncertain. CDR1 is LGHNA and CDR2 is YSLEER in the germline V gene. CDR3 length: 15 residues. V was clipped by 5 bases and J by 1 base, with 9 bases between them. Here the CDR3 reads CASSAGSSGANVLTF. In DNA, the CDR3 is TGCGCCAGCAGCGCCGGCTCTTCTGGGGCCAACGTCCTGACTTTC.

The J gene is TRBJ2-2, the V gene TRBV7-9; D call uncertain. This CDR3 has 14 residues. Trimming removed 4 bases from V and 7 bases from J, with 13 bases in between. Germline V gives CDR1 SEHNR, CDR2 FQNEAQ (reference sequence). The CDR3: CASSSVAVIGELFF. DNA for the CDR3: TGTGCCAGCAGCTCGGTAGCAGTCATCGGGGAGCTGTTTTTT.

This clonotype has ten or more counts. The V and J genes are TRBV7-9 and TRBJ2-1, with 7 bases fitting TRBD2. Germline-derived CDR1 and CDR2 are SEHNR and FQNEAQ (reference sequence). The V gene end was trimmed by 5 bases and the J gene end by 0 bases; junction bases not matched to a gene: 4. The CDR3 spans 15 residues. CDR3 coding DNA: TGTGCCAGCAGCGGCGGGGGAAGCTCCTACAATGAGCAGTTCTTC. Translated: CASSGGGSSYNEQFF.

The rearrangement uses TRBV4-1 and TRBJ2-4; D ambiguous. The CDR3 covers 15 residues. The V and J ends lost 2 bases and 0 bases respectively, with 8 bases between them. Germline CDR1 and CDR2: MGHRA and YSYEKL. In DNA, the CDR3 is TGCGCCAGCAGCCAACTATTTTTAGCCAAAAACATTCAGTACTTC. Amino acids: CASSQLFLAKNIQYF.

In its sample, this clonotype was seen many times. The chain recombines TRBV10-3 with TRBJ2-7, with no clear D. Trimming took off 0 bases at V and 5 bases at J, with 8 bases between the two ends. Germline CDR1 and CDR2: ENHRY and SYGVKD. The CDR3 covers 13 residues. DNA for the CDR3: TGTGCCATCAGTGAGTCGAAACGCGACGAGCAGTACTTC. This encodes CAISESKRDEQYF.

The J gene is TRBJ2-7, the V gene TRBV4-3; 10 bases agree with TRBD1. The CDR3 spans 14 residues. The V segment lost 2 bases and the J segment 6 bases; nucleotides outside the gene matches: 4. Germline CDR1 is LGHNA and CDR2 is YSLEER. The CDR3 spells CASSQRGDRGEQYF. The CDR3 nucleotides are TGCGCCAGCAGCCAACGGGGGGACAGGGGCGAGCAGTACTTC.

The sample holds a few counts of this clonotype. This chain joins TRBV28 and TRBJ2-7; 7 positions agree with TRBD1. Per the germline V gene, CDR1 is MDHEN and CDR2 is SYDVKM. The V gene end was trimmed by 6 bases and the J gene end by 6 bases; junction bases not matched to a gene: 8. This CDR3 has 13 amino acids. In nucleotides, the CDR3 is TGTGCCAGCAGGAGACAGGGACCCCTCGAGCAGTACTTC. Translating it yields CASRRQGPLEQYF.

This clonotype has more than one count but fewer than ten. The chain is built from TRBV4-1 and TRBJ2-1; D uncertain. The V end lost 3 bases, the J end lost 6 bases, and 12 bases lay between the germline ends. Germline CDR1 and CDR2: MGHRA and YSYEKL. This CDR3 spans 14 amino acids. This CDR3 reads CASSQADRRNEQFF. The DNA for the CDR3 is TGCGCCAGCAGCCAGGCGGACCGCCGCAATGAGCAGTTCTTC.

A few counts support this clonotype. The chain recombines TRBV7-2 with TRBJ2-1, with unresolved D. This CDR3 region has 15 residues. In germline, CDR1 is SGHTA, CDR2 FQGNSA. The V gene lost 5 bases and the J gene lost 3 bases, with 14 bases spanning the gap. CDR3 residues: CASSKVPTDYNEQFF. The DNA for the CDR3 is TGTGCCAGCAGCAAAGTCCCCACAGACTACAATGAGCAGTTCTTC.

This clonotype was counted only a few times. DNA of the CDR3: TGTGCCAGCAGTGCGGTCGGGCCGGGACAGGGTGGTAATGAGCAGTTCTTC. It codes for CASSAVGPGQGGNEQFF. V and J are TRBV6-1 and TRBJ2-1; TRBD1 matches at 9 bases. The germline V gene has CDR1 MNHNS and CDR2 SASEGT. CDR3 length: 17 residues. The V gene end was trimmed by 4 bases and the J gene end by 7 bases; junction bases not matched to a gene: 14.

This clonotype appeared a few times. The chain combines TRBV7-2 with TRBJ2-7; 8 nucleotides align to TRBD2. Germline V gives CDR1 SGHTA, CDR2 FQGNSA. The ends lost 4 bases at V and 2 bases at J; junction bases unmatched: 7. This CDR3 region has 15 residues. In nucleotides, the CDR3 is TGTGCCAGCAGCTACCAAGCGGGGGACCCCTACGAGCAGTACTTC. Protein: CASSYQAGDPYEQYF.

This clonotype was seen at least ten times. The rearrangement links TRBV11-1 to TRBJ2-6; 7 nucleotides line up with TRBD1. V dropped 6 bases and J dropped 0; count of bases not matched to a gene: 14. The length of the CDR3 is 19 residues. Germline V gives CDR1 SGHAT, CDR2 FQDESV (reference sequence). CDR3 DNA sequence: TGTGCCAGCAGACCCAGGTCACGGGACAGACACTCTGGGGCCAACGTCCTGACTTTC. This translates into CASRPRSRDRHSGANVLTF.

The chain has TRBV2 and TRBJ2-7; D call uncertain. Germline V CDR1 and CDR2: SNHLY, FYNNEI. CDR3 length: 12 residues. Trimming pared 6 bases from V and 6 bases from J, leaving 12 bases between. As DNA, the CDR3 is TGTGCCAGCAGCACGGGTGATTTCGAGCAGTACTTC. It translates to CASSTGDFEQYF.

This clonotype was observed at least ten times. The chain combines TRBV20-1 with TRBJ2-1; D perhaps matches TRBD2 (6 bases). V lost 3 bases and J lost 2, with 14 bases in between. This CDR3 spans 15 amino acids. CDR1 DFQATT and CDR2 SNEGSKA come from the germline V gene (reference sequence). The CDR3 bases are TGCAGTGCTAGGGACCGCGGGACTGCCTACAATGAGCAGTTCTTC. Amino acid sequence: CSARDRGTAYNEQFF.

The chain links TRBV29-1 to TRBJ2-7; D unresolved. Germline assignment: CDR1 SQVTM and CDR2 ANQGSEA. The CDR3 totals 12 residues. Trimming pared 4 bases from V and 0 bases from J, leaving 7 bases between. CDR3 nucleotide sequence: TGCAGCGTTGGTGGTGGCTCCTACGAGCAGTACTTC. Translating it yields CSVGGGSYEQYF.

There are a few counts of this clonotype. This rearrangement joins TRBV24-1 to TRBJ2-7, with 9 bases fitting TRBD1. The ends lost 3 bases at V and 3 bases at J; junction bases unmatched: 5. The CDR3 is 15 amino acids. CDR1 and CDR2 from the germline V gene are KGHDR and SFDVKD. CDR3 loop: CATSDTGTGIYEQYF. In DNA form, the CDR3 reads TGTGCCACCAGTGATACCGGGACAGGGATCTACGAGCAGTACTTC.

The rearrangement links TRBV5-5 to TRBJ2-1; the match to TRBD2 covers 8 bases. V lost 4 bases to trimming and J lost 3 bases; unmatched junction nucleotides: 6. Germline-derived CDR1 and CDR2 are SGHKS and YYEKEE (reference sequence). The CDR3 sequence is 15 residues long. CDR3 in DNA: TGTGCCAGCAGCAACAGCGGGAGTCACTACAATGAGCAGTTCTTC. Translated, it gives CASSNSGSHYNEQFF.

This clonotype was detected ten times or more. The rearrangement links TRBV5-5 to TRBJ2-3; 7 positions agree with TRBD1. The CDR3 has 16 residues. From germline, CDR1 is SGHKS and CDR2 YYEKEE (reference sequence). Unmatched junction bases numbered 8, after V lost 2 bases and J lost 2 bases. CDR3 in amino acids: CASSFHGQDHTDTQYF. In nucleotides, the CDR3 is TGTGCCAGCAGCTTTCATGGACAGGATCACACAGATACGCAGTATTTT.

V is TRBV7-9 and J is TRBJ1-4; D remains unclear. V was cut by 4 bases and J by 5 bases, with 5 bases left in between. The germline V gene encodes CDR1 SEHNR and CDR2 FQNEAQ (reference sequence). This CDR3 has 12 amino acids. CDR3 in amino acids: CASSSGNEKLFF. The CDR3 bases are TGTGCCAGCAGCTCTGGAAATGAAAAACTGTTTTTT.

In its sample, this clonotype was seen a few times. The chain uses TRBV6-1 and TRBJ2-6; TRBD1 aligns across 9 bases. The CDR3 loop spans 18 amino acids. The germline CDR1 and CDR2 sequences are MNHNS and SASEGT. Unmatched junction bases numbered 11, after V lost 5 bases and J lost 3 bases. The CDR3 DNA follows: TGTGCCAGCAGTACGACGGGACAGGGATCTCTTGGGGCCAACGTCCTGACTTTC. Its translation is CASSTTGQGSLGANVLTF.

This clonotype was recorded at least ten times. Here the CDR3 DNA reads TGCGCCAGCAGCTCCGGGACTAGCGGGGGGGCAGATACGCAGTATTTT. This gives the protein CASSSGTSGGADTQYF. This chain links TRBV5-1 with TRBJ2-3; 16 bases fit TRBD2. Per germline, CDR1 SGHRS and CDR2 YFSETQ. The trim removed 3 bases at V and 4 bases at J, leaving 2 bases unmatched. The CDR3 contains 16 residues. The full variable domain, in which reference TRBV5-1 and TRBJ2-3 provide the parts outside the CDR3, is KAGVTQTPRYLIKTRGQQVTLSCSPISGHRSVSWYQQTPGQGLQFLFEYFSETQRNKGNFPGRFSGRQFSNSRSEMNVSTLELGDSALYLCASSSGTSGGADTQYFGPGTRLTVL.

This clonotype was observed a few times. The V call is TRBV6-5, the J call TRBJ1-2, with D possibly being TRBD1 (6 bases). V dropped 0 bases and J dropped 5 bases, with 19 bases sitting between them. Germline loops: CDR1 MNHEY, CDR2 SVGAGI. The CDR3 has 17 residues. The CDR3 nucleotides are TGTGCCAGCAGTTACTCGAACGTCTACAGGGAAAATTATGGCTACACCTTC. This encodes CASSYSNVYRENYGYTF.

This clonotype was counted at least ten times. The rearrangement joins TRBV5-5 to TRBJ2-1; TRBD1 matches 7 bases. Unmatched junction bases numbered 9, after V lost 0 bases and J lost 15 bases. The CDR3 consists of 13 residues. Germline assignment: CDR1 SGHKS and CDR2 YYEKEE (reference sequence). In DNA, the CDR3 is TGTGCCAGCAGCTTGGATTCGGACAGGTTCCCGTTCTTC. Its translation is CASSLDSDRFPFF.

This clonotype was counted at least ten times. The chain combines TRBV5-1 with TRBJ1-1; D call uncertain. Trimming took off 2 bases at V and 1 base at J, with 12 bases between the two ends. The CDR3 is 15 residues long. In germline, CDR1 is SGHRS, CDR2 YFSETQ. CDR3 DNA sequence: TGCGCCAGCAGCTTCTTGCCCCACGGGAACACTGAAGCTTTCTTT. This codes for CASSFLPHGNTEAFF.

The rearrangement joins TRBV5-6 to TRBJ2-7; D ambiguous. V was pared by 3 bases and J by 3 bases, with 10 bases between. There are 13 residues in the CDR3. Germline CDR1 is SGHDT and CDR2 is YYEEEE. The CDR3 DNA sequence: TGTGCCAGCAGCTCGACACGGATCTACGAGCAGTACTTC. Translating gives CASSSTRIYEQYF.

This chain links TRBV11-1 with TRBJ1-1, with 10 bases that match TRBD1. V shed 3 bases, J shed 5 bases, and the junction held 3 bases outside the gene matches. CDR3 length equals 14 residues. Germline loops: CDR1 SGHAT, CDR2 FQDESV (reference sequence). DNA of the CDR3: TGTGCCAGCAGCTTTGCGGACAGGGGGACTGAAGCTTTCTTT. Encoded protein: CASSFADRGTEAFF.

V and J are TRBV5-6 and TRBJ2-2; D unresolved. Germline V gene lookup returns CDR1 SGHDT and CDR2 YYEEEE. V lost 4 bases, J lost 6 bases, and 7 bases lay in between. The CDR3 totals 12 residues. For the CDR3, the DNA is TGTGCCAGCAGCCGCCCCCCCGGGGAGCTGTTTTTT. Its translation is CASSRPPGELFF.

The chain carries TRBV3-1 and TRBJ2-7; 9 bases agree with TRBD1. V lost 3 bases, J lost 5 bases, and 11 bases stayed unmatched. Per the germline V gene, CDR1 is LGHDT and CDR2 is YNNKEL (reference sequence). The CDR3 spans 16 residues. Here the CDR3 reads CASSQNLGDRDHEQYF. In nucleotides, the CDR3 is TGTGCCAGCAGCCAGAACCTGGGGGACAGGGACCACGAGCAGTACTTC.